This entry lists 17 T cell receptor beta chains sequenced from one sample in a study of shared clonotypes between healthy human individuals (dated by TCRdb to between 2020 and 2021). The library came from the immunoSEQ multiplex PCR assay. The table comes from immuneACCESS by way of TCRdb, which keeps in-frame sequences with V and J called. Part of the clones is missing from these tables; in studies checked, under half for an unresolved V gene and the rest for unknown reasons. The sample table lists 2 million to 2.5 million clones, 93% of them with a count of one. The top ten clonotypes cover 0.39% of the sample. Sequenced input: naive CD4+ T cells from PBMCs. In the paper's terms, the cell subset or site label means: CD45RA+ positively selected. The receptor set was obtained from a young man in good health. Some clones in this sample may be carry-over from other donors' samples.

This clone was counted between two and nine times. The genes are TRBV29-1 and TRBJ1-1; D unresolved. The CDR3 has 13 residues. The germline V gene has CDR1 SQVTM and CDR2 ANQGSEA. The V end was cut by 7 bases, the J end by 3 bases, with 15 bases between. CDR3 nucleotide sequence: TGCAGCGCTAACTTTTTGTCCCACACTGAAGCTTTCTTT. Protein product: CSANFLSHTEAFF.

The chain joins TRBV14 to TRBJ2-3; 7 bases are shared with TRBD1. V shed 4 bases and J 6 bases; nucleotides not matched to a gene: 7. The CDR3 extends over 14 amino acids. CDR1 and CDR2 from the germline V gene are SGHDN and FVKESK. The CDR3 DNA is TGTGCCAGCAGCCTAAGACAGGGCGCGGATACGCAGTATTTT. Its translation: CASSLRQGADTQYF.

The chain carries TRBV2 and TRBJ2-5; D possibly uses TRBD1 or TRBD2 (5 bases each). CDR3 length equals 13 residues. The V gene's germline CDR1 is SNHLY and CDR2 FYNNEI. V was clipped by 5 bases and J by 5 bases, with 12 bases between them. This CDR3 is CASSPGTWETQYF. CDR3 nucleotide sequence: TGTGCCAGCAGTCCCGGGACGTGGGAGACCCAGTACTTC.

The rearrangement joins TRBV5-6 to TRBJ2-1, with a possible D match to TRBD1 (5 bases). Germline lookup yields CDR1 SGHDT and CDR2 YYEEEE. The CDR3 contains 12 residues. The V end lost 0 bases, the J end lost 15 bases, and 13 bases lay between the germline ends. DNA of the CDR3: TGTGCCAGCAGCTTGGGCGACACCCAGGGGTTCTTC. This sequence encodes CASSLGDTQGFF.

The chain has TRBV6-5 and TRBJ1-1; D possibly corresponds to TRBD1 (6 bases). This CDR3 is built from 16 residues. Germline V CDR1 and CDR2: MNHEY, SVGAGI. V shed 2 bases and J shed 1 base, with 14 bases lying between them. CDR3 residues: CASSYPPGAGNTEAFF. DNA for the CDR3: TGTGCCAGCAGTTACCCGCCGGGGGCGGGGAACACTGAAGCTTTCTTT.

As regards this clone: Additional DNA sequences in this sample encode the identical CDR3. V usage is TRBV28 and J usage is TRBJ2-1; D uncertain. The germline CDR1 and CDR2 sequences are MDHEN and SYDVKM. The CDR3 contains 13 residues. With 6 bases removed from V and 0 bases from J, the gap between germline ends came to 6 bases. In nucleotides, the CDR3 is TGTGCCAGCAGCTTAAGCTCCTACAATGAGCAGTTCTTC. This codes for CASSLSSYNEQFF.

The chain has TRBV4-1 and TRBJ1-5; D gene unclear. There are 16 residues in the CDR3. Trimming stripped 4 bases from V and 6 bases from J, with 19 bases between. Germline loops: CDR1 MGHRA, CDR2 YSYEKL. This CDR3 is CASSPQGLIMGQPQHF. CDR3 nucleotide sequence: TGCGCCAGCAGCCCCCAAGGGTTGATCATGGGTCAGCCCCAGCATTTT.

This chain joins TRBV5-1 and TRBJ1-1; no firm D call. Germline V gene data show CDR1 as SGHRS and CDR2 as YFSETQ. V was trimmed by 4 bases and J by 10 bases, leaving 17 bases between them. There are 13 residues in the CDR3. The CDR3 protein is CASSDKPGWGAFF. CDR3 sequence (DNA): TGCGCCAGCAGCGATAAACCGGGCTGGGGAGCTTTCTTT.

J is TRBJ2-1 and V is TRBV2; D might be TRBD1 (5 bases). The germline CDR1 and CDR2 sequences are SNHLY and FYNNEI. Trimming shortened V by 7 bases and J by 8 bases, and 15 bases separated the two germline ends. This CDR3 comprises 13 residues. CDR3 coding DNA: TGTGCCAGCACCGTAGGACACGGCGATGAGCAGTTCTTC. It specifies CASTVGHGDEQFF.

V usage is TRBV5-1 and J usage is TRBJ2-5, with 10 bases lining up with TRBD2. From germline, CDR1 is SGHRS and CDR2 YFSETQ. V gave up 5 bases and J gave up 5 bases; unmatched junction bases: 6. The CDR3 extends over 14 amino acids. The CDR3 protein is CASSPTSGMETQYF. The CDR3 DNA sequence: TGCGCCAGCAGTCCCACTAGCGGGATGGAGACCCAGTACTTC.

The rearrangement joins TRBV29-1 to TRBJ2-3; the match to TRBD1 covers 7 bases. The length of the CDR3 is 11 residues. Germline CDR1 reads SQVTM; CDR2 reads ANQGSEA. The V gene end was trimmed by 8 bases and the J gene end by 14 bases; junction bases not matched to a gene: 13. CDR3 residues: CSSDPGGIRYF. CDR3 sequence (DNA): TGCAGCTCCGACCCAGGGGGTATTCGGTATTTT.

The table lists this clone with a count of one. The chain joins TRBV5-1 to TRBJ1-4, with unresolved D. CDR3 length: 13 amino acids. Trimming removed 1 base at V and 8 bases at J, with 9 bases between. The germline gives CDR1 SGHRS, CDR2 YFSETQ. CDR3 residues: CASSLSSGEKLFF. The CDR3 region has the DNA TGCGCCAGCAGCTTGTCGTCCGGGGAAAAACTGTTTTTT.

The chain uses TRBV5-1 and TRBJ2-7, with TRBD2 matching over 8 bases. V was clipped by 6 bases and J by 1 base; unmatched bases: 12. Germline CDR1 SGHRS, CDR2 YFSETQ. The CDR3 runs to 16 residues. The chain's CDR3 is CASKREAGVESYEQYF. The CDR3, as DNA: TGCGCCAGCAAAAGAGAAGCGGGAGTGGAATCCTACGAGCAGTACTTC. The full variable domain, with the rest looked up from reference TRBV5-1 and TRBJ2-7, is KAGVTQTPRYLIKTRGQQVTLSCSPISGHRSVSWYQQTPGQGLQFLFEYFSETQRNKGNFPGRFSGRQFSNSRSEMNVSTLELGDSALYLCASKREAGVESYEQYFGPGTRLTVT.

The rearrangement uses TRBV7-9 and TRBJ2-3; D not resolved. Deletions cut 5 bases from V and 7 bases from J, with 16 bases between. CDR1 SEHNR and CDR2 FQNEAQ come from the germline V gene (reference sequence). The length of the CDR3 is 14 residues. CDR3 sequence: CASSPPAKGYTQYF. The CDR3 nucleotides are TGTGCCAGCAGCCCACCGGCCAAAGGATATACGCAGTATTTT.

The chain's CDR3 is CASSPGQLAASYEQYF. The CDR3 nucleotides read TGCGCCAGCAGCCCCGGACAACTAGCGGCGTCCTACGAGCAGTACTTC. The V call is TRBV5-1, the J call TRBJ2-7, with 8 nucleotides matching TRBD2. Germline V gene lookup returns CDR1 SGHRS and CDR2 YFSETQ. The CDR3 contains 16 residues. The J segment lost 1 base and the V segment lost 4 bases, leaving 10 bases of the junction unmatched.

The V call is TRBV21-1, the J call TRBJ2-2; whether TRBD1, the table's D call, matches the DNA was not checked. TRBV21-1 is an annotated pseudogene. The CDR3 runs 13 residues. The chain's CDR3 is CASSQTDTGELFF. Written as DNA, the CDR3 is TGTGCCAGCAGCCAGACAGATACCGGGGAGCTGTTTTTT.

CDR3 sequence: CASSLGAAGTEAFF. CDR3 bases: TGTGCCAGCAGCTTGGGAGCAGCGGGCACTGAAGCTTTCTTT. This chain joins TRBV5-5 and TRBJ1-1; D call uncertain. Between the trimmed V and J ends, which lost 0 bases and 4 bases, there was a span of 10 bases. CDR1 is SGHKS, CDR2 YYEKEE, per germline (reference sequence). The CDR3 covers 14 residues.